A selection of T cell receptor beta chains follows, all from one sample in a study of shared clonotypes between healthy human individuals. Only in-frame clones appear in the TCRdb table, and some are missing; sequencing was by immunoSEQ multiplex PCR. The table has fewer than 800,000 clones, approximately 90% seen once; the top ten hold 24%. Material: naive CD8+ T cells sorted from blood. These receptors all come from a man aged 30 to 45 in good health. The conserved cysteine and the conserved F or W are not part of the CDR3 here. Fields, in order: J gene, V gene, CDR3 protein.

J: TRBJ1-5
V: TRBV7-9
CDR3: ASSPAVSNQPQH

J: TRBJ1-5
V: TRBV11-2
CDR3: ASSSWANQPQH

J: TRBJ1-2
V: TRBV13
CDR3: ASSRITGDNYGYT

J: TRBJ2-7
V: TRBV6-5
CDR3: ASSDYAGGYEQY

J: TRBJ1-4
V: TRBV28
CDR3: ASSLNRGRDEKLF

J: TRBJ1-5
V: TRBV6-1
CDR3: ASTVDGNNQPQH

J: TRBJ2-7
V: TRBV27
CDR3: ASSSWDRDYEQY

J: TRBJ2-2
V: TRBV27
CDR3: ASSSAGGLAGELF

J: TRBJ2-7
V: TRBV30
CDR3: AWSRLADEQY

J: TRBJ2-1
V: TRBV28
CDR3: ASIRARGKNEQF

J: TRBJ1-1
V: TRBV14
CDR3: ASSQLKHDGGIEAF

J: TRBJ2-1
V: TRBV13
CDR3: ASSPRDPGDNEQF

J: TRBJ2-7
V: TRBV7-6
CDR3: ASSLAGTGGSEQY

J: TRBJ1-4
V: TRBV4-3
CDR3: ASSQESGSEKLF

J: TRBJ2-2
V: TRBV19
CDR3: ASSIPPWGELF